Shown below are 15 T cell receptor beta chains from a single sample sequenced in a study of Ad26.COV2.S vaccination and SARS-CoV-2 variants. Treatment denoted: over 15 received Ad26.COV2.S at low or high dose, single or two shots; about 5 received placebo; per-sample allocation not given. Samples analyzed were those drawn on day 63 after the first vaccine or placebo injection. This table comes from immunoSEQ multiplex PCR, and its TCRdb copy is limited to in-frame clones, with some not included. The table shows over 400,000 clones, with 92% occurring only once. Sequencing was performed on peripheral blood, taken in a trial of Ad26.COV2.S vaccine versus placebo. These receptors were collected from a person between 18 and 60 years old who received the Ad26.COV2.S COVID-19 vaccine or a placebo.

V usage is TRBV11-2 and J usage is TRBJ2-3, with D hard to call. From germline, CDR1 is SGHAT and CDR2 FQNNGV. V lost 5 bases and J 2 bases, leaving 17 bases between the germline ends. There are 16 residues in the CDR3. The DNA for the CDR3 is TGTGCCAGCAGCCCCAGGAGCTTACAGCTCACAGATACGCAGTATTTT. Its protein is CASSPRSLQLTDTQYF.

This rearrangement joins TRBV2 to TRBJ1-2, with 9 bases lining up with TRBD1. V shed 6 bases and J 3 bases; nucleotides not matched to a gene: 8. Germline CDR1 and CDR2: SNHLY and FYNNEI. This CDR3 is built from 15 residues. The CDR3 reads CASRVSGQGHYGYTF. CDR3 coding DNA: TGTGCCAGCAGAGTGTCGGGACAGGGTCACTATGGCTACACCTTC.

A note on this clone: This sample includes further DNA sequences coding for the same CDR3. The chain links TRBV6-5 to TRBJ1-4, with D hard to call. The CDR3 length is 12 residues. Germline CDR1 and CDR2: MNHEY and SVGAGI. V lost 0 bases to trimming and J lost 7 bases, with 3 bases between them. CDR3 DNA: TGTGCCAGCAGTTACTCGCGTGAAAAACTGTTTTTT. Encoded protein: CASSYSREKLFF.

V usage is TRBV28 and J usage is TRBJ2-5; D possibly corresponds to TRBD1 (6 bases). The germline CDR1 and CDR2 sequences are MDHEN and SYDVKM. The CDR3 is made up of 16 amino acids. The ends were cut back, 3 bases at V and 2 bases at J, with 16 bases in the middle. For the CDR3, the DNA is TGTGCCAGCAGTTTGGCGATGGGGGCGCTTCAAGAGACCCAGTACTTC. Protein: CASSLAMGALQETQYF.

This clone was observed a single time. This chain connects TRBV27 to TRBJ2-7; no reliable D call. This CDR3 is built from 13 residues. The V gene's germline CDR1 is MNHEY and CDR2 SMNVEV (reference sequence). V was cut by 6 bases and J by 3 bases, with 12 bases left in between. The CDR3 DNA is TGTGCCAGCAGCCACTTACTGGGCTACGAGCAGTACTTC. This gives the protein CASSHLLGYEQYF.

The CDR3 region has the DNA TGTGCCAGCAGCACTACAGGGGGCAGCTACAATGAGCAGTTCTTC. This codes for CASSTTGGSYNEQFF. This chain joins TRBV6-5 and TRBJ2-1; TRBD1 matches 9 bases. The J segment lost 3 bases and the V segment lost 6 bases, leaving 6 bases of the junction unmatched. Germline assignment: CDR1 MNHEY and CDR2 SVGAGI. The CDR3 is 15 amino acids.

The CDR3 DNA reads TGTGCCAGTAGCCCTCGTGGAGCCGGGATCATGAACACTGAAGCTTTCTTT. Residues: CASSPRGAGIMNTEAFF. The V call is TRBV19, the J call TRBJ1-1; D is unresolved. The germline CDR1 and CDR2 sequences are LNHDA and SQIVND (reference sequence). The V and J ends lost 6 bases and 0 bases respectively, with 20 bases between them. The CDR3 is made up of 17 amino acids. Together with reference TRBV19 and TRBJ1-1, the CDR3 gives the full variable domain: DGGITQSPKYLFRKEGQNVTLSCEQNLNHDAMYWYRQDPGQGLRLIYYSQIVNDFQKGDIAEGYSVSREKKESFPLTVTSAQKNPTAFYLCASSPRGAGIMNTEAFFGQGTRLTVV.

The chain uses TRBV20-1 and TRBJ2-1, with D possibly matching TRBD2 (6 bases). Trimming pared 3 bases from V and 5 bases from J, leaving 11 bases between. The CDR3 has 13 residues. Germline CDR1 is DFQATT and CDR2 is SNEGSKA (reference sequence). The CDR3: CSASGGKNNEQFF. The CDR3 DNA follows: TGCAGTGCTAGTGGGGGGAAGAACAATGAGCAGTTCTTC.

The chain uses TRBV6-4 and TRBJ1-4, with TRBD1 identical over 8 bases. The CDR3 sequence is 15 residues long. The V gene end was trimmed by 6 bases and the J gene end by 8 bases; junction bases not matched to a gene: 11. Germline V gene lookup returns CDR1 MRHNA and CDR2 SNTAGT. CDR3 sequence reads: CASRGGDRGWEKLFF. As DNA, the CDR3 is TGTGCCAGCAGGGGGGGAGACAGGGGATGGGAAAAACTGTTTTTT.

CDR3 region: CASSRLEYNEQFF. CDR3 nucleotide sequence: TGTGCCAGCAGCCGACTAGAATACAATGAGCAGTTCTTC. The chain has TRBV7-9 and TRBJ2-1; D is possibly TRBD2 (6 bases). CDR3 length equals 13 residues. Per the germline V gene, CDR1 is SEHNR and CDR2 is FQNEAQ (reference sequence). V dropped 5 bases and J dropped 4 bases, with 9 bases sitting between them.

The chain carries TRBV28 and TRBJ1-2; TRBD1 matches 8 bases. Per the germline V gene, CDR1 is MDHEN and CDR2 is SYDVKM. The CDR3 is 14 amino acids. The V segment lost 6 bases and the J segment 8 bases; nucleotides outside the gene matches: 11. Here the CDR3 DNA reads TGTGCCAGCAGCCTACTACAAGACAGGGGCGGCTACACCTTC. Translating it yields CASSLLQDRGGYTF.

The chain employs TRBV10-3 and TRBJ2-7, with D unresolved. CDR1 is ENHRY and CDR2 is SYGVKD in the germline V gene. This CDR3 is 14 amino acids long. V was shortened by 6 bases and J by 3 bases, with 15 bases between the two germline ends. This CDR3 is CAIRPSVFLYEQYF. DNA of the CDR3: TGTGCCATCAGACCTAGTGTATTCCTCTACGAGCAGTACTTC.

The rearrangement uses TRBV19 and TRBJ1-6; no clear D. V was cut by 0 bases and J by 10 bases, with 10 bases left in between. The CDR3 runs to 14 residues. Per the germline V gene, CDR1 is LNHDA and CDR2 is SQIVND (reference sequence). CDR3 amino acids: CASSIEGIGSPLHF. DNA of the CDR3: TGTGCCAGTAGTATAGAGGGGATCGGCTCACCCCTCCACTTT.

The chain uses TRBV5-1 and TRBJ2-5; TRBD2 matches at 9 bases. V lost 3 bases and J lost 1; bases outside the gene matches: 4. CDR1 and CDR2 from the germline V gene are SGHRS and YFSETQ. The CDR3 is 15 residues long. The CDR3 DNA is TGCGCCAGCAGCTGGGAGCGGGGGGCCCAAGAGACCCAGTACTTC. The encoded protein is CASSWERGAQETQYF.

J is TRBJ2-3 and V is TRBV30; 7 nucleotides align to TRBD1. With 4 bases clipped from V and 2 bases from J, the junction kept 3 bases outside the gene matches. This CDR3 has 13 residues. Germline CDR1 reads GTSNPN; CDR2 reads SVGIG (reference sequence). The CDR3 coding sequence is TGTGCCTGGACCAGGGGGAACACAGATACGCAGTATTTT. Protein: CAWTRGNTDTQYF.